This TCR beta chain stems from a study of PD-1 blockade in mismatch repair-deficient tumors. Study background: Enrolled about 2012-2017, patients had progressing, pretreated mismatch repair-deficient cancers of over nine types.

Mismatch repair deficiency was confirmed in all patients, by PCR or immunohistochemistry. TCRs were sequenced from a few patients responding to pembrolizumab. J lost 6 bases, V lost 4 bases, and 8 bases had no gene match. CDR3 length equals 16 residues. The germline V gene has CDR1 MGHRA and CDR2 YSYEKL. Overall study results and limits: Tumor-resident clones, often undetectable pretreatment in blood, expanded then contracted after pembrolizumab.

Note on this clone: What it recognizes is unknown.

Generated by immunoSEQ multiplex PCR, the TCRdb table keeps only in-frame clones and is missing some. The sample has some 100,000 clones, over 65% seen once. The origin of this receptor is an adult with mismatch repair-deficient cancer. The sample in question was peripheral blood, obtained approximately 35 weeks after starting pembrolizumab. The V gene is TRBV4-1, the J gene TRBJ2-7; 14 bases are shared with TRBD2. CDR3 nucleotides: TGCGCCAGCAGCCTCACCGGGACTAGCGGGAGAGCCGAGCAGTACTTC. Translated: CASSLTGTSGRAEQYF.